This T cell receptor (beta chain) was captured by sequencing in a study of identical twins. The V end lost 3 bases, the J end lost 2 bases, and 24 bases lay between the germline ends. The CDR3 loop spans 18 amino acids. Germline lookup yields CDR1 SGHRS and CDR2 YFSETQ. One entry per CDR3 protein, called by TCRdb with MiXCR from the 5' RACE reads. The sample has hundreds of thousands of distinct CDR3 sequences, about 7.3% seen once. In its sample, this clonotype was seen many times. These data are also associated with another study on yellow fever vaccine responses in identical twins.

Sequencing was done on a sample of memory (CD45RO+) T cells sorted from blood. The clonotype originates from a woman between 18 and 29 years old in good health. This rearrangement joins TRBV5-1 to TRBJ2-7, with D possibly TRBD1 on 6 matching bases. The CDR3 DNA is TGCGCCAGCAGCTCGAAAATCTCGGGACATGGGATAACCTACGAGCAGTACTTC. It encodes CASSSKISGHGITYEQYF.